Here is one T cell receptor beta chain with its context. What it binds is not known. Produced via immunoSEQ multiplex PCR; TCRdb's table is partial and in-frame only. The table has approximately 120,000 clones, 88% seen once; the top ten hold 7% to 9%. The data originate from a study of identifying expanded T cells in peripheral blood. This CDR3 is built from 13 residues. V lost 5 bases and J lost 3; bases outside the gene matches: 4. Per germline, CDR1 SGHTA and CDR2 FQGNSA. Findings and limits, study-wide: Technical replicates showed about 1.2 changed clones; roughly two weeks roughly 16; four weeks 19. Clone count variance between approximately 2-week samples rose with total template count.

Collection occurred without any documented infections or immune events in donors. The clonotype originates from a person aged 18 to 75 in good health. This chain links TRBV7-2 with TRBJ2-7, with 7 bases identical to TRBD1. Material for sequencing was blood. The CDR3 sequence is CASSQQGSYEQYF. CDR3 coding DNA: TGTGCCAGCAGCCAACAGGGGAGCTACGAGCAGTACTTC.